A single sample gave rise to the 9 T cell receptor beta chains below, sequenced in a study of CD8 T cells in ankylosing spondylitis (dated 2017 in TCRdb). Receptor libraries were prepared by 5' RACE. Reads for this sample came from an Illumina HiSeq 2500. TCRdb's own reprocessing of the public reads used fastp at Q25 and MiXCR and kept productive beta chains. Each CDR3 protein appears once, grouped with its most common genes and DNA. This sample has 30,000 to 45,000 distinct CDR3 sequences in its table, and 11% of those were observed once. The top ten constitute 20% of the sample. The sample comprised synovial fluid, either unsorted or a sorted T cell fraction (not recorded which). The receptors come from a male donor with ankylosing spondylitis.

This clonotype was detected many times. The chain recombines TRBV5-1 with TRBJ2-2; 7 nucleotides agree with TRBD2. Germline CDR1 SGHRS, CDR2 YFSETQ. Trimming took 4 bases from V and 12 from J; bases not matched to a gene: 6. The CDR3 runs 12 residues. The CDR3 here is CASSPGEGKLFF. In nucleotides, the CDR3 is TGCGCCAGCAGCCCCGGGGAGGGCAAGCTGTTTTTT. The full variable domain, completed using reference TRBV5-1 and TRBJ2-2, is KAGVTQTPRYLIKTRGQQVTLSCSPISGHRSVSWYQQTPGQGLQFLFEYFSETQRNKGNFPGRFSGRQFSNSRSEMNVSTLELGDSALYLCASSPGEGKLFFGEGSRLTVL.

This clonotype was counted at least ten times. The V call is TRBV20-1, the J call TRBJ2-7, with D possibly matching TRBD2 (8 bases). The CDR3 totals 15 residues. CDR1 and CDR2 from the germline V gene are DFQATT and SNEGSKA (reference sequence). V lost 3 bases and J lost 4, with 19 bases in between. CDR3 sequence reads: CSAREGASGRYEQYF. CDR3 DNA: TGCAGTGCTAGGGAGGGGGCTAGCGGGCGGTACGAGCAGTACTTC.

This chain links TRBV5-1 with TRBJ1-2; D gene ambiguous. From germline, CDR1 is SGHRS and CDR2 YFSETQ. The CDR3 consists of 13 residues. Trimming pared 2 bases from V and 3 bases from J, leaving 8 bases between. The CDR3 protein is CASSLGPDYGYTF. CDR3 in DNA: TGCGCCAGCAGCTTAGGACCTGACTATGGCTACACCTTC.

This clonotype was detected only a few times. The chain employs TRBV7-9 and TRBJ2-1; TRBD2 is a possible D gene (6 bases). V was cut by 0 bases and J by 13 bases, with 10 bases left in between. Germline assignment: CDR1 SEHNR and CDR2 FQNEAQ (reference sequence). The CDR3 consists of 12 residues. In nucleotides, the CDR3 is TGTGCCAGCAGCTTAGCCGCCGGGAGACAGTTCTTC. Its protein is CASSLAAGRQFF.

This clonotype was picked up a small number of times. The gene calls are TRBV14 and TRBJ2-5; D not resolved. The CDR3 spans 14 residues. CDR1 is SGHDN and CDR2 is FVKESK in the germline V gene. V was pared by 1 base and J by 1 base, with 7 bases between. In nucleotides, the CDR3 is TGTGCCAGCAGCCAAGTGGTGGGCCAAGAGACCCAGTACTTC. Encoded protein: CASSQVVGQETQYF. Full variable domain (outside the CDR3, taken from reference TRBV14 and TRBJ2-5): EAGVTQFPSHSVIEKGQTVTLRCDPISGHDNLYWYRRVMGKEIKFLLHFVKESKQDESGMPNNRFLAERTGGTYSTLKVQPAELEDSGVYFCASSQVVGQETQYFGPGTRLLVL.

This clonotype is medium-sized (0.01 to 0.1%) in the sample. J is TRBJ1-1 and V is TRBV5-1; D is ambiguous. V was trimmed by 4 bases and J by 1 base, leaving 8 bases between them. Germline-derived CDR1 and CDR2 are SGHRS and YFSETQ. The CDR3 consists of 13 residues. The CDR3 protein is CASSEGGNTEAFF. CDR3 coding DNA: TGCGCCAGCAGCGAGGGAGGGAACACTGAAGCTTTCTTT.

This clonotype was detected many times. This chain connects TRBV29-1 to TRBJ1-5; D possibly corresponds to TRBD1 (6 bases). Trimming removed 4 bases at V and 4 bases at J, with 11 bases between. Germline CDR1 is SQVTM and CDR2 is ANQGSEA. The CDR3 spans 13 residues. CDR3 DNA sequence: TGCAGCGTTGGGGACACCCCTAATCAGCCCCAGCATTTT. Translated: CSVGDTPNQPQHF.

This clonotype appeared a few times. The chain couples TRBV4-3 to TRBJ1-1, with D perhaps matching TRBD1 (6 bases). Trimming left V 0 bases short and J 4 bases short, with 12 bases between. The germline gives CDR1 LGHNA, CDR2 YSLEER. This CDR3 is built from 15 residues. CDR3 in DNA: TGCGCCAGCAGCCAAGATAAGGGGGGAGGCACTGAAGCTTTCTTT. Translating it yields CASSQDKGGGTEAFF.

This clonotype was found many times. CDR3 bases: TGTGCCAGCAGCCAAGATATCGGCACTAACACCGGGGAGCTGTTTTTT. Translated: CASSQDIGTNTGELFF. The chain combines TRBV4-2 with TRBJ2-2; D gene ambiguous. The germline CDR1 and CDR2 sequences are LGHNA and YNFKEQ. The CDR3 loop spans 16 amino acids. Deletions cut 0 bases from V and 2 bases from J, with 10 bases between.